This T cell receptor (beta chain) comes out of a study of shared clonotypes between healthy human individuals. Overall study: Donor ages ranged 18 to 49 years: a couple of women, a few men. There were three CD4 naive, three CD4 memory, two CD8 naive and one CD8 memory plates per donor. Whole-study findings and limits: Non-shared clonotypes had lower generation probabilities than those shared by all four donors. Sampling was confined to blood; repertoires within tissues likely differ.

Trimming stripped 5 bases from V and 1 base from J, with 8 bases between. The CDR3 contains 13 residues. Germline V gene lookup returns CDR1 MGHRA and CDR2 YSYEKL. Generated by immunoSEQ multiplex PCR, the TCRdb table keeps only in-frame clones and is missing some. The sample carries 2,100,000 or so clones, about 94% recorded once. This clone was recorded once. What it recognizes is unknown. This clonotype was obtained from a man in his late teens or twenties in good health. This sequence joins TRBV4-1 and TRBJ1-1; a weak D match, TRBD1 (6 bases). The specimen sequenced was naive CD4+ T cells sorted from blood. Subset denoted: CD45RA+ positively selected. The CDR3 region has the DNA TGCGCCAGCAGCGAACAGGGGAACACTGAAGCTTTCTTT. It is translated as CASSEQGNTEAFF.